What follows describes a single T cell receptor (beta chain). This clonotype was found many times. What this receptor recognizes is not known. Base qualities are not at hand, and no much larger clone is one base apart. This specimen comes from a study of T-cell reconstitution after alpha-beta-depleted transplantation in children (TCRdb year 2016). About the study as a whole: Using TCR repertoire profiling, the study quantitatively followed how T-cell immune reconstitution unfolded in children after TCRalphabeta/CD19-depleted allogeneic hematopoietic cell transplantation.

Relative to germline, V is missing 0 bases and J is missing 8 bases, with 9 bases of the junction outside any gene match. There are 16 amino acids in the CDR3, from cysteine to phenylalanine inclusive. Only CDR3 DNA is held: 48 bases, read in frame from base 1. From the germline V gene, CDR1 is MNHEY and CDR2 is SVGAGI. Preparation of the library involved PCR. The instrument was an Illumina HiSeq 2500. Molecular barcoding was employed in the preparation of TCR libraries, with unique molecular identifiers being used to normalize TCRbeta repertoire quantification. TCRdb took the public reads, trimmed them with fastp at Q25, ran MiXCR for clone calling and kept in-frame beta chains. Rows matching on CDR3 protein sequence are summarized as one entry with the most common DNA and genes. The sample has 260,000 or so distinct CDR3 sequences on record, 9.5% to 15% of them singletons. The ten most abundant clones make up about 2.6% of the sample.

This receptor was taken from a human donor who donated a stem cell graft to a child with acute lymphoblastic leukemia. The starting material was PBMCs from the stem cell graft donor, obtained from the stem cell graft. The rearrangement joined TRBV6-5 to TRBJ2-1, with 8 bases matching TRBD2. The DNA sequence is TGTGCCAGCAGTTACTCCCAGCGGGGGCACCTCGATGAGCAGTTCTTC. This is translated as CASSYSQRGHLDEQFF.